The 16 T cell receptor beta chains listed next were all sequenced from one sample in a study of blood T cells in healthy people across ages. Using a J-beta primer mix together with a sample-barcoded 5' primer, a second PCR was run for roughly 7 to 11 cycles. From the 5' RACE reads, TCRdb called clonotypes with MiXCR, one entry per CDR3 protein. The sample contains 500,000 to 550,000 distinct CDR3 sequences, about 25% of which appear only once. These data are also associated with another study on T cells of mothers and their children.

Sequenced: blood. These receptors originate from a boy aged 5-17 years in good health.

This rearrangement joins TRBV2 to TRBJ1-1; D is ambiguous. The V and J ends lost 4 bases and 4 bases respectively, with 10 bases between them. The CDR3 runs 13 residues. CDR1 is SNHLY, CDR2 FYNNEI, per germline. CDR3: CASSVKWGTEAFF. The CDR3 nucleotides are TGTGCCAGCAGTGTAAAGTGGGGCACTGAAGCTTTCTTT. The full variable domain, rest sourced from reference TRBV2 and TRBJ1-1, is EPEVTQTPSHQVTQMGQEVILRCVPISNHLYFYWYRQILGQKVEFLVSFYNNEISEKSEIFDDQFSVERPDGSNFTLKIRSTKLEDSAMYFCASSVKWGTEAFFGQGTRLTVV.

This clonotype came up a few times. This sequence joins TRBV20-1 and TRBJ2-3; D unresolved. CDR3 length: 12 residues. The V gene lost 0 bases and the J gene lost 7 bases, with 8 bases spanning the gap. Germline lookup yields CDR1 DFQATT and CDR2 SNEGSKA (reference sequence). CDR3 amino acids: CSARDNLNTQYF. In nucleotides, the CDR3 is TGCAGTGCTAGAGATAACTTGAATACGCAGTATTTT.

CDR3 DNA sequence: TGCAGCGTTGAAGGGACTACGAGCTCCTACAATGAGCAGTTCTTC. Protein: CSVEGTTSSYNEQFF. This chain joins TRBV29-1 and TRBJ2-1; weak D call: TRBD2 (6 bases). CDR3 length equals 15 residues. Per germline, CDR1 SQVTM and CDR2 ANQGSEA. V was clipped by 1 base and J by 0 bases, with 10 bases between them.

The sample holds a few counts of this clonotype. A read error may account for a junction end that differs from germline. The chain links TRBV7-9 to TRBJ2-5, with TRBD1 matching over 7 bases. The better agreement between TRBJ2-1 and the DNA end casts doubt on the J call. CDR1 is SEHNR, CDR2 FQNEAQ, per germline (reference sequence). This CDR3 contains 15 residues. The CDR3 sequence: CASSLDRDLHNEQFF. The DNA for the CDR3 is TGTGCCAGCAGTTTAGACAGGGACCTTCACAATGAGCAGTTCTTC.

Comment on this clonotype: At one boundary the junction diverges from the germline segment, which might be a read error. The J gene is TRBJ2-3, the V gene TRBV2; no clear D. Germline CDR1 is SNHLY and CDR2 is FYNNEI. The CDR3 loop spans 15 amino acids. CDR3 sequence: CASSEAPASTDTPYF. Here the CDR3 DNA reads TGTGCCAGCAGTGAAGCCCCGGCGAGCACAGATACGCCGTATTTT. Filled out from reference TRBV2 and TRBJ2-3, the complete variable domain reads EPEVTQTPSHQVTQMGQEVILRCVPISNHLYFYWYRQILGQKVEFLVSFYNNEISEKSEIFDDQFSVERPDGSNFTLKIRSTKLEDSAMYFCASSEAPASTDTPYFGPGTRLTVL.

Comment on this clonotype: An end of the junction differs from the germline gene, which may be a read error. This sequence joins TRBV27 and TRBJ1-1, with D possibly being TRBD1 (6 bases). The CDR3 contains 13 residues. Germline V gene data show CDR1 as MNHEY and CDR2 as SMNVEV (reference sequence). CDR3: CASGRQVNTEAFF. The CDR3 DNA reads TGCGCCAGCGGACGACAGGTGAACACTGAAGCTTTCTTT.

This clonotype came up a few times. The V call is TRBV29-1, the J call TRBJ2-7; TRBD1 might be the D (6 bases). V gave up 7 bases and J gave up 0 bases, with 10 bases separating them. Germline CDR1 and CDR2: SQVTM and ANQGSEA. CDR3 length equals 12 residues. CDR3: CSARGNSYEQYF. In nucleotides, the CDR3 is TGCAGCGCAAGGGGGAACTCCTACGAGCAGTACTTC.

The chain carries TRBV28 and TRBJ1-1, with 8 bases matching TRBD1. The germline CDR1 and CDR2 sequences are MDHEN and SYDVKM. V was clipped by 0 bases and J by 7 bases; unmatched bases: 4. The CDR3 has 14 residues. Here the CDR3 reads CASSLWTGEDEAFF. DNA for the CDR3: TGTGCCAGCAGTTTATGGACAGGGGAGGATGAAGCTTTCTTT.

The chain uses TRBV7-8 and TRBJ2-2; a possible D gene is TRBD1 (6 bases). The CDR3 contains 18 residues. Germline CDR1 reads SGHVS; CDR2 reads FQNEAQ. Trimming stripped 1 base from V and 1 base from J, with 16 bases between. CDR3 residues: CASSLGRGRRVNTGELFF. CDR3 sequence (DNA): TGTGCCAGCAGCTTAGGCAGGGGTCGCAGGGTGAACACCGGGGAGCTGTTTTTT.

The chain links TRBV20-1 to TRBJ2-2; D possibly corresponds to TRBD2 (5 bases). CDR3 length equals 13 residues. Germline values: CDR1 DFQATT, CDR2 SNEGSKA (reference sequence). Trimming removed 6 bases at V and 2 bases at J, with 10 bases between. CDR3 sequence (DNA): TGCAGTGCGATCGGGGAAAACACCGGGGAGCTGTTTTTT. Translating gives CSAIGENTGELFF.

This clonotype came up a few times. CDR3 region: CASSEWEGLSYNEQFF. In DNA form, the CDR3 reads TGTGCCAGCAGTGAATGGGAGGGCCTATCCTACAATGAGCAGTTCTTC. The chain has TRBV2 and TRBJ2-1; TRBD2 agrees at 7 bases. J gave up 1 base and V 2 bases, and 5 bases lay outside the gene matches. CDR1 is SNHLY and CDR2 is FYNNEI in the germline V gene. This CDR3 is 16 amino acids long. Full variable domain (missing parts from reference TRBV2 and TRBJ2-1): EPEVTQTPSHQVTQMGQEVILRCVPISNHLYFYWYRQILGQKVEFLVSFYNNEISEKSEIFDDQFSVERPDGSNFTLKIRSTKLEDSAMYFCASSEWEGLSYNEQFFGPGTRLTVL.

The chain carries TRBV6-6 and TRBJ1-1, with D hard to call. Germline CDR1 MNHNY, CDR2 SVGAGI (reference sequence). The CDR3 consists of 14 residues. V was clipped by 4 bases and J by 4 bases, with 13 bases between them. In nucleotides, the CDR3 is TGTGCCAGCAGTTTCGACGGGTTGGTCACTGAAGCTTTCTTT. Protein sequence: CASSFDGLVTEAFF.

The chain joins TRBV27 to TRBJ2-3; unclear D gene. V was trimmed by 8 bases and J by 3 bases, leaving 12 bases between them. From germline, CDR1 is MNHEY and CDR2 SMNVEV (reference sequence). The CDR3 runs to 13 residues. CDR3 in amino acids: CASSASRTDTQYF. The CDR3 region has the DNA TGTGCCAGCTCAGCGTCTAGAACAGATACGCAGTATTTT.

J is TRBJ1-2 and V is TRBV4-1; tentatively, D is TRBD1 (6 bases). This CDR3 has 15 amino acids. The V end was cut by 4 bases, the J end by 3 bases, with 15 bases between. Per the germline V gene, CDR1 is MGHRA and CDR2 is YSYEKL. The CDR3: CASSPFAGVYYGYTF. CDR3 DNA sequence: TGCGCCAGCAGCCCGTTTGCAGGGGTGTACTATGGCTACACCTTC.

V is TRBV9 and J is TRBJ2-1; 10 nucleotides agree with TRBD2. The CDR3 sequence is 14 residues long. Germline V gives CDR1 SGDLS, CDR2 YYNGEE. With V trimmed by 7 bases and J by 8 bases, 9 bases remained unmatched. In nucleotides, the CDR3 is TGTGCCAGCGGACCTAGCGGGAGTGGGTATGAGCAGTTCTTC. Its protein product is CASGPSGSGYEQFF.

This clonotype was counted many times. The chain employs TRBV7-2 and TRBJ2-7; TRBD1 aligns across 9 bases. Germline V lookup: CDR1 SGHTA, CDR2 FQGNSA. V shed 6 bases and J 2 bases; nucleotides not matched to a gene: 5. CDR3 length: 14 residues. The CDR3 DNA reads as TGTGCCAGCAGTTCGGACAGGGGCCCCTACGAGCAGTACTTC. Translated: CASSSDRGPYEQYF.